This section outlines one T cell receptor beta chain sequence together with its context. The antigen is unknown. Assay used: immunoSEQ multiplex PCR; TCRdb lists only in-frame clones, some missing. The sample yields millions of clones, approximately 94% seen once. This specimen belongs to a study of shared clonotypes between healthy human individuals. Findings and limits, study-wide: Generally, estimated richness proved larger in naive subsets than it did in memory subsets. Sharing across four donors was highest in naive CD4 (around 5%) and lowest in memory CD8 (about 0.4%). Having only a few donors restricted how much genetic and exposure-history diversity was captured. Sampling was confined to blood; repertoires within tissues likely differ.

V lost 6 bases and J lost 4, with 18 bases in between. The CDR3 spans 15 residues. CDR1 and CDR2 (germline): MDHEN, SYDVKM. CD45RO-negative CD8 cells positively selected for CCR7 made up the naive population, which excluded terminally differentiated effector memory CD45RA+ cells. The TCR comes from a man between 18 and 29 years old in good health. Some clones in this sample may be carry-over from other donors' samples. Material: naive CD8+ T cells from PBMCs. The chain employs TRBV28 and TRBJ2-5; D possibly matches TRBD1 or TRBD2 (6 bases each). The CDR3 nucleotides read TGTGCCAGCAGGGAGGGCAGGGGTCTTTTAGAGACCCAGTACTTC. Translating it yields CASREGRGLLETQYF. Using reference TRBV28 and TRBJ2-5 for the parts outside the CDR3, the full variable domain is DVKVTQSSRYLVKRTGEKVFLECVQDMDHENMFWYRQDPGLGLRLIYFSYDVKMKEKGDIPEGYSVSREKKERFSLILESASTNQTSMYLCASREGRGLLETQYFGPGTRLLVL.